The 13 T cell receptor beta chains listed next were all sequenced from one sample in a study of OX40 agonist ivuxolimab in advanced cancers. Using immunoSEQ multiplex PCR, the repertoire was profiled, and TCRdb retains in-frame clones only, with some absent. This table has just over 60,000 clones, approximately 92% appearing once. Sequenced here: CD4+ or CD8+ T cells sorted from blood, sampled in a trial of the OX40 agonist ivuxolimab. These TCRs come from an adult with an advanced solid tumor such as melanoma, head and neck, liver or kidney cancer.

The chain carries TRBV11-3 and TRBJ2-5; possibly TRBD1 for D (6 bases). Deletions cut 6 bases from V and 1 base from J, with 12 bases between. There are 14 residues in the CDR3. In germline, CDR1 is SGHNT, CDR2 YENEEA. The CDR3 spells CASRRTGTQETQYF. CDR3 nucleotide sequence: TGTGCCAGCAGGCGAACAGGGACCCAAGAGACCCAGTACTTC.

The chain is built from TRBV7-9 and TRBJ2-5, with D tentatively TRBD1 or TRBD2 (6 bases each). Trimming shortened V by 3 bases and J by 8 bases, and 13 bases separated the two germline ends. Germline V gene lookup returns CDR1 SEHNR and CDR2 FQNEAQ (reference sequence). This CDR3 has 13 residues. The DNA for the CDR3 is TGTGCCAGCAGCTTGGGGGGCTTAGGAACCCAGTACTTC. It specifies CASSLGGLGTQYF.

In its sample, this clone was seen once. The CDR3 protein is CAISDVQGAGDTQYF. CDR3 in DNA: TGTGCCATCAGTGACGTACAGGGGGCTGGAGATACGCAGTATTTT. The chain carries TRBV10-3 and TRBJ2-3; 9 bases match TRBD1. The CDR3 totals 15 residues. Germline CDR1 is ENHRY and CDR2 is SYGVKD. Trimming at V came to 3 bases and at J to 5 bases, leaving 6 bases not matched to a gene.

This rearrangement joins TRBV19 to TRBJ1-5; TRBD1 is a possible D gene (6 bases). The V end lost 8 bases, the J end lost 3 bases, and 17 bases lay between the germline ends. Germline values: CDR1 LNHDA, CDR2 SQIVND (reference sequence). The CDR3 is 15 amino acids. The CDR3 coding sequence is TGTGCCAGTGCCTTGGGGGGCGCAAACAATCAGCCCCAGCATTTT. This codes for CASALGGANNQPQHF.

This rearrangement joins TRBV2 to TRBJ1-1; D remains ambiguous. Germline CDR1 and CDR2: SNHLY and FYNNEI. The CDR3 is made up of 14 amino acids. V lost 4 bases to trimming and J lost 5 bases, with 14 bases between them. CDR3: CASSVNGPLTEAFF. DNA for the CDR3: TGTGCCAGCAGTGTAAACGGGCCCTTGACTGAAGCTTTCTTT.

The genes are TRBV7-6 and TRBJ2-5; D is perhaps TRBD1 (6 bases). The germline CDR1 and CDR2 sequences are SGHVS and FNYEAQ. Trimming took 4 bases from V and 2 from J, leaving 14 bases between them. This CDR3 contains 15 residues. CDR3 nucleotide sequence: TGTGCCAGCAGCTCCCGAGGACAGATTCAAGAGACCCAGTACTTC. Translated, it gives CASSSRGQIQETQYF. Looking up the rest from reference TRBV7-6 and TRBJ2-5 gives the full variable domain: GAGVSQSPRYKVTKRGQDVALRCDPISGHVSLYWYRQALGQGPEFLTYFNYEAQQDKSGLPNDRFSAERPEGSISTLTIQRTEQRDSAMYRCASSSRGQIQETQYFGPGTRLLVL.

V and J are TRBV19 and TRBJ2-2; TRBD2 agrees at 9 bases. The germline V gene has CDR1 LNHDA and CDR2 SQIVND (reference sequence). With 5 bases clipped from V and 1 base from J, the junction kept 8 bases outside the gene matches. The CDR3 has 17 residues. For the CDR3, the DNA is TGTGCCAGTAGTTCGATCGCTAGCGGGGTGAACACCGGGGAGCTGTTTTTT. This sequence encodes CASSSIASGVNTGELFF.

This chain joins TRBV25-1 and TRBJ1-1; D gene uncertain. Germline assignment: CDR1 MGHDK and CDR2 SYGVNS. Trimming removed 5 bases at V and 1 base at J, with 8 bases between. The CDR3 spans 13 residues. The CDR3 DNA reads TGTGCCAGCAGTTTCCTACAGAACACTGAAGCTTTCTTT. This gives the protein CASSFLQNTEAFF.

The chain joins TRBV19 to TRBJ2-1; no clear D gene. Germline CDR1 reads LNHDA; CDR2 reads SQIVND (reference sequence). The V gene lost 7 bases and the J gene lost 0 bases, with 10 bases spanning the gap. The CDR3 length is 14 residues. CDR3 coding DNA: TGTGCCAGTACTGCCCAGAGCTCCTACAATGAGCAGTTCTTC. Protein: CASTAQSSYNEQFF. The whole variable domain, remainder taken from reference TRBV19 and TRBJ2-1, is DGGITQSPKYLFRKEGQNVTLSCEQNLNHDAMYWYRQDPGQGLRLIYYSQIVNDFQKGDIAEGYSVSREKKESFPLTVTSAQKNPTAFYLCASTAQSSYNEQFFGPGTRLTVL.

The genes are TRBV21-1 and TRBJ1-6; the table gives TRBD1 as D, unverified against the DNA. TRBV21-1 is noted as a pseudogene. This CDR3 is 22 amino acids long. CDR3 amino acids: CASSKVSSGTGRTRGYNSPLHF. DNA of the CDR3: TGTGCCAGCAGCAAAGTATCCTCAGGGACAGGGCGAACCAGAGGCTATAATTCACCCCTCCACTTT.

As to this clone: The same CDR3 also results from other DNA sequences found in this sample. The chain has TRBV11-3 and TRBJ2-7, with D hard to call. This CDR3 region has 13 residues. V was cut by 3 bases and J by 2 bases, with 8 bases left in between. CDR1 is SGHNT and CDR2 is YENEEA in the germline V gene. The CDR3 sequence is CASSLGLAYEQYF. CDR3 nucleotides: TGTGCCAGCAGCTTGGGCCTCGCCTACGAGCAGTACTTC. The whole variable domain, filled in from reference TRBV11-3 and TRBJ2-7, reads EAGVVQSPRYKIIEKKQPVAFWCNPISGHNTLYWYLQNLGQGPELLIRYENEEAVDDSQLPKDRFSAERLKGVDSTLKIQPAELGDSAVYLCASSLGLAYEQYFGPGTRLTVT.

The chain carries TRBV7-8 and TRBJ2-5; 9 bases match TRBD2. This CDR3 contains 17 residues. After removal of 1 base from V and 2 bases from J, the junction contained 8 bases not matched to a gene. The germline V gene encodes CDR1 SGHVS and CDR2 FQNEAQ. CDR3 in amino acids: CASSLGRGGPFQETQYF. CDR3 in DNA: TGTGCCAGCAGCTTAGGGCGGGGGGGACCGTTTCAAGAGACCCAGTACTTC.

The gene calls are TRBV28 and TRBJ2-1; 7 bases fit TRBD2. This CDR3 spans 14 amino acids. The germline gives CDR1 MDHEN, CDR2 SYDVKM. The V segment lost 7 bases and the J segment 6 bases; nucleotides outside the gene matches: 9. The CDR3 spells CASNGLAVFNEQFF. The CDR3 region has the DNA TGTGCCAGCAACGGGCTAGCGGTCTTCAATGAGCAGTTCTTC.